This entry lists 6 T cell receptor beta chains sequenced from one sample in a study of cytomegalovirus exposure and HLA in healthy donors. Primers for the PCR totalled 60 Vbeta and 13 Jbeta. Some clones are missing from TCRdb's copy, which holds only in-frame ones; the method was immunoSEQ multiplex PCR. The sample has some 140,000 clones, over 80% seen once. Sequences were obtained from PBMCs. The receptors here all came from a middle-aged man in good health and CMV-seronegative.

The chain uses TRBV7-2 and TRBJ2-3, with 10 nucleotides matching TRBD2. The germline gives CDR1 SGHTA, CDR2 FQGNSA. Trimming removed 1 base from V and 2 bases from J; junction bases left unmatched: 9. The CDR3 covers 18 residues. As DNA, the CDR3 is TGTGCCAGCAGCTTAGAAAACAGAGGACTAGCGGACACAGATACGCAGTATTTT. Translating gives CASSLENRGLADTDTQYF.

The chain couples TRBV2 to TRBJ1-2, with 12 bases that match TRBD1. The CDR3 loop spans 18 amino acids. CDR1 is SNHLY, CDR2 FYNNEI, per germline. Trimming removed 0 bases from V and 1 base from J; junction bases left unmatched: 6. CDR3: CASSEARDRGRSNYGYTF. CDR3 nucleotide sequence: TGTGCCAGCAGTGAAGCCCGGGACAGGGGGCGCAGTAACTATGGCTACACCTTC.

The chain links TRBV19 to TRBJ2-1; 9 nucleotides match TRBD2. The CDR3 loop spans 14 amino acids. CDR1 and CDR2 (germline): LNHDA, SQIVND (reference sequence). With 3 bases clipped from V and 10 bases from J, the junction kept 7 bases outside the gene matches. This CDR3 is CASSMGGRAEEQFF. The CDR3 bases are TGTGCCAGTAGTATGGGCGGGAGGGCCGAGGAGCAGTTCTTC. Drawing the rest from reference TRBV19 and TRBJ2-1, the complete variable domain is DGGITQSPKYLFRKEGQNVTLSCEQNLNHDAMYWYRQDPGQGLRLIYYSQIVNDFQKGDIAEGYSVSREKKESFPLTVTSAQKNPTAFYLCASSMGGRAEEQFFGPGTRLTVL.

The chain employs TRBV9 and TRBJ1-1; D call uncertain. Trimming left V 4 bases short and J 0 bases short, with 10 bases between. Germline V gives CDR1 SGDLS, CDR2 YYNGEE. The CDR3 covers 14 residues. DNA for the CDR3: TGTGCCAGCAGCCCCCTCGGGTTGAACACTGAAGCTTTCTTT. Translating it yields CASSPLGLNTEAFF.

The chain carries TRBV7-9 and TRBJ2-1, with D perhaps matching TRBD1 (6 bases). This CDR3 spans 14 amino acids. The germline CDR1 and CDR2 sequences are SEHNR and FQNEAQ (reference sequence). The V end was cut by 6 bases, the J end by 6 bases, with 15 bases between. CDR3 amino acids: CASRGSGHFNEQFF. CDR3 DNA sequence: TGTGCCAGCAGGGGGTCGGGACATTTCAATGAGCAGTTCTTC.

This chain links TRBV29-1 with TRBJ2-7; 8 bases agree with TRBD2. This CDR3 has 13 amino acids. CDR1 SQVTM and CDR2 ANQGSEA come from the germline V gene. Unmatched junction bases numbered 4, after V lost 4 bases and J lost 2 bases. The CDR3 nucleotides read TGCAGCGTTGGGGCGGGGGGTCCCTACGAGCAGTACTTC. Its translation: CSVGAGGPYEQYF.